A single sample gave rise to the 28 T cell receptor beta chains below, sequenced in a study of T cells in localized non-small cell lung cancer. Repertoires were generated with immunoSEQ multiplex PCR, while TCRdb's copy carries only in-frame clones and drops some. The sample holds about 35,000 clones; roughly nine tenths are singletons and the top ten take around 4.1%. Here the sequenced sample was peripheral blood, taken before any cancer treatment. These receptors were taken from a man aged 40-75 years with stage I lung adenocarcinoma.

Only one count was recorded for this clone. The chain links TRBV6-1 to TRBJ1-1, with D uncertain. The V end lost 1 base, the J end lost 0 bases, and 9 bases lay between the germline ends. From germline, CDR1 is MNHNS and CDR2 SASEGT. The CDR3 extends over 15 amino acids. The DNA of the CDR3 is TGTGCCAGCAGTGAAGTAGGACCTTTGAACACTGAAGCTTTCTTT. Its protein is CASSEVGPLNTEAFF.

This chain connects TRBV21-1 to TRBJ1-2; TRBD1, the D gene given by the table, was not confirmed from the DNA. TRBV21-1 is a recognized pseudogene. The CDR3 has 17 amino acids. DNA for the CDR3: TGTGCCAGCAGCGGAAAAGGGACATCTGAGGCCCGCTATGGCTACACCTTC. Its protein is CASSGKGTSEARYGYTF.

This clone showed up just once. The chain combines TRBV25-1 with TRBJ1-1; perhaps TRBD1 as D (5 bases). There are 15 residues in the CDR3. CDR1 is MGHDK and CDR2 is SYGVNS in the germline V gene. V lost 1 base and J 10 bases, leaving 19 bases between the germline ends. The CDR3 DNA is TGTGCCAGCAGTGAATTAGGTGGTCAGGGAGCAGGAGCTTTCTTT. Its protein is CASSELGGQGAGAFF.

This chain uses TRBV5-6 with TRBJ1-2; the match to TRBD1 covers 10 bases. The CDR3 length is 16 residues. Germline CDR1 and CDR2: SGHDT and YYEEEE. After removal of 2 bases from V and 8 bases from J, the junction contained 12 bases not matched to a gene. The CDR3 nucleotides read TGTGCCAGCAGCTTCGGCTGGGACAGGGGCGGGGAAGGCTACACCTTC. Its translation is CASSFGWDRGGEGYTF.

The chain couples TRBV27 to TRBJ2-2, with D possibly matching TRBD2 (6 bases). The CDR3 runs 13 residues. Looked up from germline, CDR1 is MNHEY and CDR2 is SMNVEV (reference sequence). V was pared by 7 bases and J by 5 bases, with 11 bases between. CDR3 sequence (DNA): TGTGCCAGCACCCCCGGGGGAACCGGGGAGCTGTTTTTT. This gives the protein CASTPGGTGELFF.

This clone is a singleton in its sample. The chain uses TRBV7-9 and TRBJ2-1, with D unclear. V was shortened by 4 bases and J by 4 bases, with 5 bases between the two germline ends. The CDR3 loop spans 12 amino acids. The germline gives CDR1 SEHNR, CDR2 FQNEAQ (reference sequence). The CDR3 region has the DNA TGTGCCAGCAGCTCTATTTACAATGAGCAGTTCTTC. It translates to CASSSIYNEQFF.

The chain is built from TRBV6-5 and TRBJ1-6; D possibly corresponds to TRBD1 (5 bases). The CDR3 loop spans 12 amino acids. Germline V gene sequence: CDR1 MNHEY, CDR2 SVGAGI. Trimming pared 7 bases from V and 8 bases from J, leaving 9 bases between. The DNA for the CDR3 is TGTGCCAGCATGCAGGGCGATTCACCCCTCCACTTT. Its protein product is CASMQGDSPLHF.

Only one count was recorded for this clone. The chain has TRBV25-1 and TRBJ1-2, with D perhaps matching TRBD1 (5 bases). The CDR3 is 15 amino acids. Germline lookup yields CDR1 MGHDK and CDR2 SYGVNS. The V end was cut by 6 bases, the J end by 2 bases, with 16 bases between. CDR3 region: CASSRKGEINYGYTF. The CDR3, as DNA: TGTGCCAGCAGCAGAAAAGGGGAGATCAACTATGGCTACACCTTC.

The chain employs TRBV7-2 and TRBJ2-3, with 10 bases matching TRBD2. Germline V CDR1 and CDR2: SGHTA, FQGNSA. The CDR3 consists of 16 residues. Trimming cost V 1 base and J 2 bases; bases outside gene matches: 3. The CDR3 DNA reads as TGTGCCAGCAGCTTAGTAGCGGGGGGTCTCACAGATACGCAGTATTTT. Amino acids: CASSLVAGGLTDTQYF.

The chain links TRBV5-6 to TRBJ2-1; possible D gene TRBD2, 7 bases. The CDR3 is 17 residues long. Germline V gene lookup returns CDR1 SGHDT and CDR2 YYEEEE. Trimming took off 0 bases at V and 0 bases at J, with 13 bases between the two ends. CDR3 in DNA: TGTGCCAGCAGCTTGGGTGGGGGGGCGAGCTCCTACAATGAGCAGTTCTTC. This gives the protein CASSLGGGASSYNEQFF.

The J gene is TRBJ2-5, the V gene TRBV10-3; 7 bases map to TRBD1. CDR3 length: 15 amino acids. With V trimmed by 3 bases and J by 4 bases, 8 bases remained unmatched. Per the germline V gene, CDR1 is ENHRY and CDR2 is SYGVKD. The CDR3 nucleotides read TGTGCCATCAGTGAAGGCGACAGGGCAGGAGAGACCCAGTACTTC. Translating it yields CAISEGDRAGETQYF.

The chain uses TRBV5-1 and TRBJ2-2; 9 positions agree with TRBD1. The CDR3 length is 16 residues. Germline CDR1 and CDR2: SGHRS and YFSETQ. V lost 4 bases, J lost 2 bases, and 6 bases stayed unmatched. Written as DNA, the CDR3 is TGCGCCAGCAGCCAAGGACAGGGGTTAAACACCGGGGAGCTGTTTTTT. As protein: CASSQGQGLNTGELFF.

The CDR3 bases are TGTGCCAGCACCCTACCCCAGGGGATCGGGGCCAACGTCCTGACTTTC. Translation gives CASTLPQGIGANVLTF. The chain couples TRBV9 to TRBJ2-6; the D gene is possibly TRBD1 (6 bases). V dropped 6 bases and J dropped 4 bases, with 17 bases sitting between them. In germline, CDR1 is SGDLS, CDR2 YYNGEE. This CDR3 comprises 16 residues.

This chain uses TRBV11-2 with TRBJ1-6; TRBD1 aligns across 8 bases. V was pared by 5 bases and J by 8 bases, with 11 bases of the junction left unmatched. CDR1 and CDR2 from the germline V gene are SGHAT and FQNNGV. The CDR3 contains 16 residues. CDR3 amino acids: CASSPRAGQGYSPLHF. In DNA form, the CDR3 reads TGTGCCAGCAGCCCCCGTGCAGGACAGGGCTATTCACCCCTCCACTTT.

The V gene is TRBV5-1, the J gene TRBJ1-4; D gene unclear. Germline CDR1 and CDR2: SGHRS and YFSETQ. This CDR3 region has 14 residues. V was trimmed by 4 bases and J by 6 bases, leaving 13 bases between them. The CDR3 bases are TGCGCCAGCAGCCCCTGGGAGGGTCATGAAAAACTGTTTTTT. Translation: CASSPWEGHEKLFF.

CDR3 residues: CASSPSMGGADQKSPLHF. The CDR3 coding sequence is TGTGCCAGCAGCCCCTCCATGGGGGGGGCGGACCAAAAATCACCCCTCCACTTT. V usage is TRBV11-3 and J usage is TRBJ1-6, with TRBD1 as a possible D gene (6 bases). Trimming took off 5 bases at V and 10 bases at J, with 27 bases between the two ends. The CDR3 consists of 18 residues. CDR1 SGHNT and CDR2 YENEEA come from the germline V gene.

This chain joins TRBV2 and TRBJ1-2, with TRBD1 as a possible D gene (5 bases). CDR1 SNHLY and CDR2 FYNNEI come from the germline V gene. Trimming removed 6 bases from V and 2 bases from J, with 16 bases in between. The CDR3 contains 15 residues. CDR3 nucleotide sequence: TGTGCCAGCAGCGCTCTGACAGAAACCAACTATGGCTACACCTTC. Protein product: CASSALTETNYGYTF.

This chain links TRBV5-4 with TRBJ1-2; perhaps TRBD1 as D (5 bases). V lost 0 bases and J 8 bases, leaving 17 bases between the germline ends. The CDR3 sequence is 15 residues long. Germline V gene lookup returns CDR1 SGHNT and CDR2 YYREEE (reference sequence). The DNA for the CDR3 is TGTGCCAGCAGCTTGGCCCTGCCAGGGATCGGGGGCTACACCTTC. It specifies CASSLALPGIGGYTF.

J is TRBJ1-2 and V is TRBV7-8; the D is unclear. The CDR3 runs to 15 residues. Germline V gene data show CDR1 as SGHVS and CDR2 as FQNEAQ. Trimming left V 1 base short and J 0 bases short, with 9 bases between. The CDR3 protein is CASSLGSGANYGYTF. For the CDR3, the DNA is TGTGCCAGCAGCTTAGGGTCAGGAGCTAACTATGGCTACACCTTC.

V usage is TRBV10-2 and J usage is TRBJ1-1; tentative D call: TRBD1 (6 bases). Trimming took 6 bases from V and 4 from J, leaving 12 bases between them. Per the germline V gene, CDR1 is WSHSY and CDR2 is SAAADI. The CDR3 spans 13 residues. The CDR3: CASSEQGSTEAFF. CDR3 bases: TGCGCCAGCAGCGAACAGGGATCCACTGAAGCTTTCTTT.

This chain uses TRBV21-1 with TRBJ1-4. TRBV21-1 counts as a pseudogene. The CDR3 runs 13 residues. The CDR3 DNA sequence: TGTGCCAGCAGCAAAAGGGCGAGTGAAAAACTGTTTTTT. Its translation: CASSKRASEKLFF.

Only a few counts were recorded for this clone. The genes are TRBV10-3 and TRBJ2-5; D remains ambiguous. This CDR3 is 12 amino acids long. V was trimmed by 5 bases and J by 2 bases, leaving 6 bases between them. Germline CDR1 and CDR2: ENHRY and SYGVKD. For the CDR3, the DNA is TGTGCCATCAGTAGGGATCAAGAGACCCAGTACTTC. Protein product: CAISRDQETQYF.

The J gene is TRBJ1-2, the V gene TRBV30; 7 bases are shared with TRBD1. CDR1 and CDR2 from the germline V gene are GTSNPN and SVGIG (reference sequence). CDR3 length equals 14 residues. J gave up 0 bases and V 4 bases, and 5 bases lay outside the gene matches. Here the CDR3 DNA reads TGTGCCTGGACTAGGGGGCTCGCTAACTATGGCTACACCTTC. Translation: CAWTRGLANYGYTF.

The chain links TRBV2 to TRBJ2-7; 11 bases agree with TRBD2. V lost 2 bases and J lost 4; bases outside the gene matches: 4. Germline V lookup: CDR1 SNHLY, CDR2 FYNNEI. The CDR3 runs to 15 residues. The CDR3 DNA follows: TGTGCCAGCAGTGAAACTAGCGGGGGCCGATACGAGCAGTACTTC. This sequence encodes CASSETSGGRYEQYF.

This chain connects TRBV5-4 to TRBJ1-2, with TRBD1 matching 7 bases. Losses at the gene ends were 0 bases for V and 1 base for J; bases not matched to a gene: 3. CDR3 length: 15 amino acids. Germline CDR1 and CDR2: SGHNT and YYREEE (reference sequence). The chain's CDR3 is CASSLGQGINYGYTF. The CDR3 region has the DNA TGTGCCAGCAGCTTGGGACAGGGCATTAACTATGGCTACACCTTC.

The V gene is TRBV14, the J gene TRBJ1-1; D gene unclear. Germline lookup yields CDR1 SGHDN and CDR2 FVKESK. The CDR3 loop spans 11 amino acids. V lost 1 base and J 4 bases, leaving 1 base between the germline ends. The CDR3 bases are TGTGCCAGCAGCCAAGGCACTGAAGCTTTCTTT. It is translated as CASSQGTEAFF.

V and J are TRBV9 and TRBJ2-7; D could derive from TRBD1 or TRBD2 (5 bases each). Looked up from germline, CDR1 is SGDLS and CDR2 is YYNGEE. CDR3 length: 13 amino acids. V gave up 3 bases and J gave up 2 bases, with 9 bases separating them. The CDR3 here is CASSAGATYEQYF. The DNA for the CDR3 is TGTGCCAGCAGCGCCGGGGCGACCTACGAGCAGTACTTC. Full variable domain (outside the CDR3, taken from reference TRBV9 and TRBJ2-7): DSGVTQTPKHLITATGQRVTLRCSPRSGDLSVYWYQQSLDQGLQFLIQYYNGEERAKGNILERFSAQQFPDLHSELNLSSLELGDSALYFCASSAGATYEQYFGPGTRLTVT.

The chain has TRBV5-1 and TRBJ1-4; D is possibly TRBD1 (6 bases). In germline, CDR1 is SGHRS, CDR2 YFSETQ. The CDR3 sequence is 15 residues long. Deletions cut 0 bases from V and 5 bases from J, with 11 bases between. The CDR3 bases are TGCGCCAGCAGCTTGGTAGGGGGGCGGAATGAAAAACTGTTTTTT. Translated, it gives CASSLVGGRNEKLFF.